The TCR beta chain under discussion was sequenced for a study of human T cells and chemical hapten exposure. Study-wide context: Weekly scalp doses of diphenylcyclopropenone were given to patients during the roughly 25-week study. Patches with 0.01% DPC went on the upper back, and the tests were read at 6 days.

As to time point: pre-sensitization, week 0. Treatment of the sample: therapeutic diphenylcyclopropenone sensitization with weekly scalp DPC. Whole-study findings and limits: TCRs whose frequency exceeded 1 in 1000 remained the same following DPC sensitization.

In TCRdb, the RACE reads were re-called with MiXCR into one record per CDR3 protein. Among some 360,000 distinct CDR3 sequences listed, approximately 5.1% were seen once. This clonotype was counted many times. As yet, its antigen is unknown. There are 13 residues in the CDR3. The germline CDR1 and CDR2 sequences are SGDLS and YYNGEE. V was trimmed by 4 bases and J by 6 bases, leaving 11 bases between them. The material was whole blood, obtained in connection with sensitization to the hapten diphenylcyclopropenone (DPC). This chain links TRBV9 with TRBJ2-4; D tentatively fits TRBD1 or TRBD2 (5 bases each). The receptor comes from a woman between 45 and 65 years old with alopecia areata. Some clones in this sample may be carry-over from other donors' samples. CDR3 bases: TGTGCCAGCAGCTCGGGGACCTCAAACATTCAGTACTTC. Translating gives CASSSGTSNIQYF.